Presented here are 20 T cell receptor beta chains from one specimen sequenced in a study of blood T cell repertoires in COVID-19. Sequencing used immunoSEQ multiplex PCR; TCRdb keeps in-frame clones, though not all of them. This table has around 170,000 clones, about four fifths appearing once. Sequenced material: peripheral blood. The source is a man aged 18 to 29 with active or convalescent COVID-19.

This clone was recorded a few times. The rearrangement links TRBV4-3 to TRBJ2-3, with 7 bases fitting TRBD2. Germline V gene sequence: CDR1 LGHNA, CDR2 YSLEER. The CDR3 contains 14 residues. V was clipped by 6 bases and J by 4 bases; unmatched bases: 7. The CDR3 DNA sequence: TGCGCCAGCAGGAAAAGCGGGGAGGCAGATACGCAGTATTTT. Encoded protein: CASRKSGEADTQYF.

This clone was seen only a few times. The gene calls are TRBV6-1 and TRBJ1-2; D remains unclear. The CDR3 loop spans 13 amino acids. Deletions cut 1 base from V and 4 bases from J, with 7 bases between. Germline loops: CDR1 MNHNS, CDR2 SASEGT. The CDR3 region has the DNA TGTGCCAGCAGTGAAGTACAGCCCTATGGCTACACCTTC. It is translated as CASSEVQPYGYTF.

DNA for the CDR3: TGTGCCAGCTCACCACTCACAGGGGGCAATGAGCAGTTCTTC. As protein: CASSPLTGGNEQFF. The chain carries TRBV18 and TRBJ2-1, with 8 bases aligning to TRBD1. Trimming at V came to 1 base and at J to 6 bases, leaving 2 bases not matched to a gene. CDR3 length: 14 residues. The germline V gene encodes CDR1 KGHSH and CDR2 LQKENI.

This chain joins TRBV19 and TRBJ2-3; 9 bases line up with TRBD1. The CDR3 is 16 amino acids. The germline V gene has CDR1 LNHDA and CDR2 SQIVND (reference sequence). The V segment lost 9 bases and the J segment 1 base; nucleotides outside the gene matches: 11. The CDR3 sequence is CASRPDRGKGTDTQYF. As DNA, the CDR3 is TGTGCCAGCCGTCCGGACAGGGGTAAGGGCACAGATACGCAGTATTTT.

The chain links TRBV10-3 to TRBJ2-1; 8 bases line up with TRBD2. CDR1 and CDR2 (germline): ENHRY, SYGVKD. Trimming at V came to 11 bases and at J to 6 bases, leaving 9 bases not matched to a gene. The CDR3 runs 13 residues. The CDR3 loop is CAHRAGGSNEQFF. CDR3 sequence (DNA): TGTGCCCACCGGGCGGGGGGCAGCAATGAGCAGTTCTTC.

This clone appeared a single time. Written as DNA, the CDR3 is TGTGCCACCTCGGACAGCTACGAGCAGTACTTC. Its protein product is CATSDSYEQYF. The J gene is TRBJ2-7, the V gene TRBV3-1 (or the pseudogene TRBV3-2); a possible D gene is TRBD1 (6 bases). V lost 10 bases and J lost 3, with 10 bases in between. CDR1 and CDR2 from the germline V gene are LGHDT and YNNKEL (reference sequence). The CDR3 spans 11 residues.

CDR3 bases: TGTGCCAGCAGTGCCCCGGACAGGACCACAGATACGCAGTATTTT. This encodes CASSAPDRTTDTQYF. V and J are TRBV6-4 and TRBJ2-3; 7 bases match TRBD1. Germline V gene sequence: CDR1 MRHNA, CDR2 SNTAGT. This CDR3 contains 15 residues. Trimming cost V 4 bases and J 2 bases; bases outside gene matches: 6.

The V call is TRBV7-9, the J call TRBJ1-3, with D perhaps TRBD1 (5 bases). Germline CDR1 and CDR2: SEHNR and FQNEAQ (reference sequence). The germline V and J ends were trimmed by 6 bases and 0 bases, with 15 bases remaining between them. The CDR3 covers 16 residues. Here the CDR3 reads CASRLGLGLSGNTIYF. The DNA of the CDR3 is TGTGCCAGCAGGCTAGGGTTGGGGCTCTCTGGAAACACCATATATTTT.

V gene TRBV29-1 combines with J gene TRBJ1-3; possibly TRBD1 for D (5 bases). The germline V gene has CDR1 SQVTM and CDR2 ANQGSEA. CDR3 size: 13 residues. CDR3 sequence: CISPVRTPNTIYF. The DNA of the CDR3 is TGCATCTCACCGGTCCGGACACCCAACACCATATATTTT.

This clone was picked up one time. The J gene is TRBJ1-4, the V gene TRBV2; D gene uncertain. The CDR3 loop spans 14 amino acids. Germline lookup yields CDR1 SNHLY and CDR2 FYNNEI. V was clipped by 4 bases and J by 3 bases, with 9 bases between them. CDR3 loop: CASSVEGANEKLFF. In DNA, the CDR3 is TGTGCCAGCAGTGTTGAGGGTGCTAATGAAAAACTGTTTTTT.

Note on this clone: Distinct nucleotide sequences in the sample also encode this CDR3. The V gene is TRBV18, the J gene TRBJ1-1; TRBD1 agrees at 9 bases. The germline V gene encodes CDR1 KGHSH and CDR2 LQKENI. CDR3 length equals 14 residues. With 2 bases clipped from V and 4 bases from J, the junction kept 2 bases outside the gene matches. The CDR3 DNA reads TGTGCCAGCTCACCAGGACAGGGGAGCACTGAAGCTTTCTTT. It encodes CASSPGQGSTEAFF. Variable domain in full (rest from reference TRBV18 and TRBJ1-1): NAGVMQNPRHLVRRRGQEARLRCSPMKGHSHVYWYRQLPEEGLKFMVYLQKENIIDESGMPKERFSAEFPKEGPSILRIQQVVRGDSAAYFCASSPGQGSTEAFFGQGTRLTVV.

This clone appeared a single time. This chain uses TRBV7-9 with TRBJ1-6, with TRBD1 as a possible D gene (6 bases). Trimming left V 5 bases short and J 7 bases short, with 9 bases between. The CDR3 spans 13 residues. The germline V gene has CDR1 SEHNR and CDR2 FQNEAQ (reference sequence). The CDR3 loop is CASSRGQNSPLHF. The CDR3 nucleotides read TGTGCCAGCAGCCGTGGACAGAATTCACCCCTCCACTTT.

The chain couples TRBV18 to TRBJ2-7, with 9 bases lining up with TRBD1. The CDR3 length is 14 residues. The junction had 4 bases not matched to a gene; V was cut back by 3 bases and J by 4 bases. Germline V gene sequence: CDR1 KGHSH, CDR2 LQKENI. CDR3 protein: CASSPGQGRYEQYF. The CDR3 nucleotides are TGTGCCAGCTCACCCGGACAGGGGAGGTACGAGCAGTACTTC.

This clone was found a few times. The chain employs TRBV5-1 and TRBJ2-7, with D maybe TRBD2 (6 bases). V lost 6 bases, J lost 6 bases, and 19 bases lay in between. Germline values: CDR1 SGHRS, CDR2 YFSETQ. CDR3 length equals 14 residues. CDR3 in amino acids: CASIGRSKFGEQYF. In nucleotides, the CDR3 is TGCGCCAGCATTGGGAGGTCAAAATTCGGCGAGCAGTACTTC.

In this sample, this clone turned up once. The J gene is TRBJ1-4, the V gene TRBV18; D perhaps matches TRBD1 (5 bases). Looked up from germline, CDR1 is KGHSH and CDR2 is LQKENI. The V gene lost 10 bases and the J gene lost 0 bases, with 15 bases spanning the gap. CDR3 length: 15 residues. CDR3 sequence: CAIPPRGTTNEKLFF. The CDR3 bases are TGTGCCATCCCTCCCCGGGGGACAACTAATGAAAAACTGTTTTTT.

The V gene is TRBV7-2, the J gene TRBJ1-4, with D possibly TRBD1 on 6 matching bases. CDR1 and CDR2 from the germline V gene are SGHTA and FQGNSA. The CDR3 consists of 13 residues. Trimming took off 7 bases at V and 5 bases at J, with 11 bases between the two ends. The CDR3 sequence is CASTLTGNEKLFF. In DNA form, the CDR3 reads TGTGCCAGCACCCTGACAGGAAATGAAAAACTGTTTTTT.

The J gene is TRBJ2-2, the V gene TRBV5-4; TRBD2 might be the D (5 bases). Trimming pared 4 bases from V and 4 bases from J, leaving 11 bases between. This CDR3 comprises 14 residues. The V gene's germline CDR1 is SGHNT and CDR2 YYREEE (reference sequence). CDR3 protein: CASSHEGRTGELFF. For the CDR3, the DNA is TGTGCCAGCAGCCATGAGGGCCGCACCGGGGAGCTGTTTTTT.

The CDR3 protein is CASSQDPYGYTF. CDR3 sequence (DNA): TGTGCCAGCAGCCAAGATCCTTATGGCTACACCTTC. V is TRBV4-2 and J is TRBJ1-2; D is unresolved. The CDR3 has 12 residues. V dropped 0 bases and J dropped 5 bases, with 4 bases sitting between them. Germline V gives CDR1 LGHNA, CDR2 YNFKEQ.

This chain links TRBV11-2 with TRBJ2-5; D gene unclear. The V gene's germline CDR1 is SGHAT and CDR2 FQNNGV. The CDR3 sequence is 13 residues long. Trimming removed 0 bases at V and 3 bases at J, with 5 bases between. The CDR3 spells CASSLEAEETQYF. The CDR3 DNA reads TGTGCCAGCAGCTTAGAGGCCGAAGAGACCCAGTACTTC.

In DNA, the CDR3 is TGTGCCAGCAGCCCGAGAACTAGCGGGAGATCGGAGACCCAGTACTTC. Translated, it gives CASSPRTSGRSETQYF. The chain carries TRBV13 and TRBJ2-5; TRBD2 matches 11 bases. The CDR3 loop spans 16 amino acids. CDR1 PRHDT and CDR2 FYEKMQ come from the germline V gene (reference sequence). Trimming cost V 5 bases and J 5 bases; bases outside gene matches: 10. Looking up the rest from reference TRBV13 and TRBJ2-5 gives the full variable domain: AAGVIQSPRHLIKEKRETATLKCYPIPRHDTVYWYQQGPGQDPQFLISFYEKMQSDKGSIPDRFSAQQFSDYHSELNMSSLELGDSALYFCASSPRTSGRSETQYFGPGTRLLVL.